A selection of T cell receptor beta chains follows, all from one sample in a study of T cell responses to AZD1222 COVID-19 vaccine. TCRdb's table, derived via immunoSEQ multiplex PCR, lists solely in-frame clones and lacks some. The sample lists some 140,000 clones, 86% occurring once. The sample here was peripheral blood, taken on day 0 of MenACWY control vaccination. The source is an adult in good health. CDR3s include the opening cysteine and the closing phenylalanine or tryptophan. D genes are given only for firm matches. Clone size, where shown, is once, few, many, or a class for clones that have expanded.

V gene: TRBV3-1/TRBV3-2; J gene: TRBJ1-1; clone size: NA; D gene: NA; CDR3 length: 14; CDR3 protein: CASSQGATQAEAFF; CDR3 DNA: TGTGCCAGCAGCCAGGGAGCCACTCAGGCTGAAGCTTTCTTT
V gene: TRBV9; J gene: TRBJ2-7; clone size: NA; D gene: TRBD1; CDR3 length: 14; CDR3 protein: CASSDRGDESEQYF; CDR3 DNA: TGTGCCAGCAGCGACAGGGGCGACGAATCGGAGCAGTACTTC
V gene: TRBV5-4; J gene: TRBJ2-5; clone size: NA; D gene: TRBD2; CDR3 length: 18; CDR3 protein: CASSFISGTSRLRKTQYF; CDR3 DNA: TGTGCCAGCAGCTTCATTTCCGGGACTAGCCGCCTTAGAAAGACCCAGTACTTC
V gene: TRBV3-1/TRBV3-2; J gene: TRBJ1-2; clone size: NA; D gene: NA; CDR3 length: 15; CDR3 protein: CASSQVIGGDYGYTF; CDR3 DNA: TGTGCCAGCAGCCAAGTAATTGGTGGAGACTATGGCTACACCTTC
V gene: TRBV3-1/TRBV3-2; J gene: TRBJ2-2; clone size: NA; D gene: NA; CDR3 length: 14; CDR3 protein: CASSPPGDPGELFF; CDR3 DNA: TGTGCCAGCAGCCCCCCGGGGGACCCCGGGGAGCTGTTTTTT
V gene: TRBV14; J gene: TRBJ1-1; clone size: NA; D gene: NA; CDR3 length: 15; CDR3 protein: CASSLQTFGDTEAFF; CDR3 DNA: TGTGCCAGCAGCCTTCAGACATTCGGGGACACTGAAGCTTTCTTT
V gene: TRBV29-1; J gene: TRBJ1-2; clone size: NA; D gene: TRBD1; CDR3 length: 12; CDR3 protein: CSAEDRGMDYTF; CDR3 DNA: TGCAGCGCCGAGGACAGGGGCATGGACTACACCTTC
V gene: TRBV10-3; J gene: TRBJ1-3; clone size: NA; D gene: TRBD1; CDR3 length: 17; CDR3 protein: CAIRPRGTGDSGNTIYF; CDR3 DNA: TGTGCCATCAGGCCCCGAGGGACAGGGGACTCTGGAAACACCATATATTTT
V gene: TRBV7-8; J gene: TRBJ2-6; clone size: NA; D gene: TRBD1; CDR3 length: 19; CDR3 protein: CASSLSGTGRRSGANVLTF; CDR3 DNA: TGTGCCAGCAGTCTTTCCGGGACAGGGAGACGGTCTGGGGCCAACGTCCTGACTTTC
V gene: TRBV6-6; J gene: TRBJ1-5; clone size: NA; D gene: NA; CDR3 length: 14; CDR3 protein: CASRGGGSNQPQHF; CDR3 DNA: TGTGCCAGCAGAGGGGGGGGGTCTAATCAGCCCCAGCATTTT
V gene: TRBV6-5; J gene: TRBJ2-3; clone size: NA; D gene: NA; CDR3 length: 13; CDR3 protein: CASSYKAGDTQYF; CDR3 DNA: TGTGCCAGCAGTTACAAAGCCGGAGATACGCAGTATTTT
V gene: TRBV7-8; J gene: TRBJ1-4; clone size: NA; D gene: TRBD1; CDR3 length: 20; CDR3 protein: CASRRNPGQGVGSTNEKLFF; CDR3 DNA: TGTGCCAGCAGGCGGAATCCGGGACAGGGGGTTGGATCAACTAATGAAAAACTGTTTTTT
V gene: TRBV4-2; J gene: TRBJ1-2; clone size: NA; D gene: NA; CDR3 length: 16; CDR3 protein: CASSQDPRGEGYGYTF; CDR3 DNA: TGTGCCAGCAGCCAAGACCCGCGGGGAGAGGGCTATGGCTACACCTTC
V gene: TRBV5-1; J gene: TRBJ2-1; clone size: once; D gene: NA; CDR3 length: 15; CDR3 protein: CASSLVPAGDNEQFF; CDR3 DNA: TGCGCCAGCAGCTTGGTCCCGGCCGGAGACAATGAGCAGTTCTTC
V gene: TRBV3-1/TRBV3-2; J gene: TRBJ2-1; clone size: few; D gene: NA; CDR3 length: 14; CDR3 protein: CASSQELATNEQFF; CDR3 DNA: TGTGCCAGCAGCCAAGAACTAGCTACCAATGAGCAGTTCTTC